A single sample is the source of the 10 T cell receptor beta chains below, sequenced in a study of blood T cell repertoires in COVID-19. Profiled with immunoSEQ multiplex PCR; TCRdb holds only in-frame clones, not every one. The data hold about 320,000 clones, with around 82% observed a single time. Sequenced sample: peripheral blood. The receptors here all came from a woman aged 50 to 60 with acute or convalescent COVID-19.

V is TRBV9 and J is TRBJ1-2; D ambiguous. The CDR3 length is 15 residues. Trimming left V 0 bases short and J 0 bases short, with 9 bases between. CDR1 and CDR2 from the germline V gene are SGDLS and YYNGEE. CDR3 DNA: TGTGCCAGCAGCGTAGGGTCGCTAGCTAACTATGGCTACACCTTC. Encoded protein: CASSVGSLANYGYTF.

This chain connects TRBV24-1 to TRBJ1-5, with D perhaps matching TRBD1 (6 bases). Trimming shortened V by 4 bases and J by 6 bases, and 9 bases separated the two germline ends. Germline CDR1 is KGHDR and CDR2 is SFDVKD. The CDR3 sequence is 13 residues long. The CDR3 loop reads CATSDRGVQPQHF. For the CDR3, the DNA is TGTGCCACCAGTGACAGGGGCGTTCAGCCCCAGCATTTT.

The chain carries TRBV30 and TRBJ2-1; D is ambiguous. The CDR3 extends over 13 amino acids. Trimming took 4 bases from V and 4 from J, leaving 11 bases between them. Germline V lookup: CDR1 GTSNPN, CDR2 SVGIG (reference sequence). CDR3 sequence reads: CAWTPGAYNEQFF. The DNA for the CDR3 is TGTGCCTGGACCCCCGGAGCGTACAATGAGCAGTTCTTC.

The chain is built from TRBV5-1 and TRBJ1-1; D may be TRBD1 (5 bases). The germline V gene has CDR1 SGHRS and CDR2 YFSETQ. Trimming removed 0 bases from V and 2 bases from J, with 11 bases in between. This CDR3 has 15 residues. The CDR3: CASSLGDSPNTEAFF. As DNA, the CDR3 is TGCGCCAGCAGCTTGGGCGACAGTCCAAACACTGAAGCTTTCTTT. Combining the CDR3 with reference TRBV5-1 and TRBJ1-1 gives the whole variable domain KAGVTQTPRYLIKTRGQQVTLSCSPISGHRSVSWYQQTPGQGLQFLFEYFSETQRNKGNFPGRFSGRQFSNSRSEMNVSTLELGDSALYLCASSLGDSPNTEAFFGQGTRLTVV.

This clone showed up just a few times. The chain recombines TRBV7-6 with TRBJ2-1; D is perhaps TRBD1 (5 bases). Deletions cut 2 bases from V and 10 bases from J, with 12 bases between. Germline V lookup: CDR1 SGHVS, CDR2 FNYEAQ. The CDR3 contains 13 residues. The CDR3 DNA sequence: TGTGCCAGCAGCTTAACGGAGCAGGGCGAGCAGTTCTTC. Translated: CASSLTEQGEQFF.

This chain joins TRBV19 and TRBJ1-1; no clear D. The CDR3 consists of 15 residues. V dropped 1 base and J dropped 1 base, with 10 bases sitting between them. Germline-derived CDR1 and CDR2 are LNHDA and SQIVND (reference sequence). CDR3 DNA sequence: TGTGCCAGTAGTATAGGAGGTAGGTGGAACACTGAAGCTTTCTTT. Translation: CASSIGGRWNTEAFF.

As regards this clone: This specimen includes other DNA sequences encoding the same CDR3. J is TRBJ1-2 and V is TRBV6-5; tentatively, D is TRBD1 (5 bases). CDR1 is MNHEY, CDR2 SVGAGI, per germline. CDR3 length: 12 amino acids. V was shortened by 7 bases and J by 8 bases, with 14 bases between the two germline ends. CDR3 protein: CASNPQGGGYTF. In DNA form, the CDR3 reads TGTGCCAGCAACCCCCAGGGCGGAGGCTACACCTTC.

The gene calls are TRBV19 and TRBJ2-3; D call uncertain. V was trimmed by 3 bases and J by 0 bases, leaving 7 bases between them. Germline V gives CDR1 LNHDA, CDR2 SQIVND (reference sequence). This CDR3 is built from 14 residues. Here the CDR3 reads CASSIQQSTDTQYF. The CDR3 DNA reads as TGTGCCAGTAGTATTCAACAGAGCACAGATACGCAGTATTTT.

The genes are TRBV5-6 and TRBJ2-1, with 7 bases that match TRBD1. Germline loops: CDR1 SGHDT, CDR2 YYEEEE. The CDR3 is 13 residues long. After removal of 3 bases from V and 6 bases from J, the junction contained 3 bases not matched to a gene. In DNA form, the CDR3 reads TGTGCCAGCAGCTATACAGGGGTCAATGAGCAGTTCTTC. Protein sequence: CASSYTGVNEQFF.

This rearrangement joins TRBV30 to TRBJ2-1, with 8 bases that match TRBD2. The CDR3 is 16 amino acids. Per the germline V gene, CDR1 is GTSNPN and CDR2 is SVGIG (reference sequence). The V and J ends lost 1 base and 4 bases, in that order; junction bases with no gene match: 9. CDR3 nucleotide sequence: TGTGCCTGGAGTGCCATCGGAGCGGGGGTTTACAATGAGCAGTTCTTC. Protein: CAWSAIGAGVYNEQFF.